Detailed here is one T cell receptor (beta chain). This sample is part of a study of control samples from healthy donors and cancer patients. Repertoires were generated with immunoSEQ multiplex PCR, while TCRdb's copy carries only in-frame clones and drops some. The sample lists some 4,000 clones, approximately 80% occurring once. The source material was formalin-fixed, paraffin-embedded tissue. The sequence came from a female donor with melanoma.

The CDR3 protein is CASSPQGATNTGELFF. The CDR3 DNA sequence: TGTGCCAGCAGCCCCCAGGGGGCCACGAACACCGGGGAGCTGTTTTTT. The chain is built from TRBV7-3 and TRBJ2-2; the match to TRBD1 covers 8 bases. The V and J ends lost 5 bases and 0 bases, in that order; junction bases with no gene match: 5. This CDR3 spans 16 amino acids. Germline V gene data show CDR1 as SGHTA and CDR2 as FQGTGA.